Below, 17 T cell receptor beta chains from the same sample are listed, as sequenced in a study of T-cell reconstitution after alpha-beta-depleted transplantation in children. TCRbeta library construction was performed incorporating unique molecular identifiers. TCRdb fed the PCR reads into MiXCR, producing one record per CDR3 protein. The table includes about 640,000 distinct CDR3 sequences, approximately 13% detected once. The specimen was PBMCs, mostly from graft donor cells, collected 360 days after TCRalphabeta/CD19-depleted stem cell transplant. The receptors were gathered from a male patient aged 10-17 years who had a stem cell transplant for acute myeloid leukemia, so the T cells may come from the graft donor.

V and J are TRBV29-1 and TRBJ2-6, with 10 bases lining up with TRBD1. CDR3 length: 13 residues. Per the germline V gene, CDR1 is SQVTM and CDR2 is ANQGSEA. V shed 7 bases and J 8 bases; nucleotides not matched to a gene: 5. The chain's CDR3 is CSAGTGVTNVLTF. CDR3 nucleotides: TGCAGCGCGGGGACAGGGGTAACCAACGTCCTGACTTTC.

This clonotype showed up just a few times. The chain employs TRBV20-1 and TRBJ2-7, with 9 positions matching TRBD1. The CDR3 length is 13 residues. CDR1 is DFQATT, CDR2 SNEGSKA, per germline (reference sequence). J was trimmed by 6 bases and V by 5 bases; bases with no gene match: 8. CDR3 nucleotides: TGCAGTGCTCCGGGACAGGGTTTTTCCGAGCAGTACTTC. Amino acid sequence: CSAPGQGFSEQYF.

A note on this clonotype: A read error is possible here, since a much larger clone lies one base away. CDR3 loop: CATSRSGANVLTF. The CDR3 DNA is TGTGCCACCAGCCGCTCTGGGGCCAACGTCCTGACTTTC. The V and J genes are TRBV24-1 and TRBJ2-6, with no clear D. The germline gives CDR1 KGHDR, CDR2 SFDVKD. The ends were cut back, 7 bases at V and 0 bases at J, with 3 bases in the middle. This CDR3 comprises 13 residues.

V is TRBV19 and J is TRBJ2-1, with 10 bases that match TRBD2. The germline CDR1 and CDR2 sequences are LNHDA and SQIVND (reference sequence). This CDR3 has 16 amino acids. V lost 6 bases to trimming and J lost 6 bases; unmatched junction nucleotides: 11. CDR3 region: CASRSSGRVIANEQFF. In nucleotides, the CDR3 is TGTGCCAGTAGGTCCAGCGGGAGGGTCATTGCCAATGAGCAGTTCTTC.

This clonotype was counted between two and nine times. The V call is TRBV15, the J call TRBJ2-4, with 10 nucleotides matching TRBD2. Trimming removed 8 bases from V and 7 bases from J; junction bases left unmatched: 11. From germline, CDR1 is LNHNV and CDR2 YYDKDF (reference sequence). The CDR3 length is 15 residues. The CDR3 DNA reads TGTGCCACCGTTTCTAGCGGGAGCGGGGGGAACATTCAGTACTTC. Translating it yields CATVSSGSGGNIQYF.

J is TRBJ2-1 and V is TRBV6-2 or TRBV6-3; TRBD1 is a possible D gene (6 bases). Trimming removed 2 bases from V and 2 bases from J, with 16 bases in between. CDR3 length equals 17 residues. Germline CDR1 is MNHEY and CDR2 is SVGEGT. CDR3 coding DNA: TGTGCCAGCAGTTACCCCGGGACATTGGGCGCCTACAATGAGCAGTTCTTC. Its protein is CASSYPGTLGAYNEQFF.

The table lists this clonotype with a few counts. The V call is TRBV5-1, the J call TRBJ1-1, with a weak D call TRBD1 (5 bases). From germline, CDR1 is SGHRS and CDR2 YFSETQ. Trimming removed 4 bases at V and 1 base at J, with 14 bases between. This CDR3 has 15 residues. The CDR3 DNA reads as TGCGCCAGCAGCCCCCGGGGGGAAGCGAACACTGAAGCTTTCTTT. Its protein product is CASSPRGEANTEAFF. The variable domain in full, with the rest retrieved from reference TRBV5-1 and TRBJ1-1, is KAGVTQTPRYLIKTRGQQVTLSCSPISGHRSVSWYQQTPGQGLQFLFEYFSETQRNKGNFPGRFSGRQFSNSRSEMNVSTLELGDSALYLCASSPRGEANTEAFFGQGTRLTVV.

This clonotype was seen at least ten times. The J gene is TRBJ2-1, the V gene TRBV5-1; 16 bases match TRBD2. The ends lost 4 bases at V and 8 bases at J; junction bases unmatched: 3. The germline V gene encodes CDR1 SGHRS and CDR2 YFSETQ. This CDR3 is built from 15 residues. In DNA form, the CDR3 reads TGCGCCAGCAGCCGGGGACTAGCGGGAGGGGATGAGCAGTTCTTC. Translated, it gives CASSRGLAGGDEQFF.

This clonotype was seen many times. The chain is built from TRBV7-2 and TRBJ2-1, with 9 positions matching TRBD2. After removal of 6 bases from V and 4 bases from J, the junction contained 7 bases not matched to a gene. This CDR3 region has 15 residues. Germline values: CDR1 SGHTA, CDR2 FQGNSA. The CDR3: CASSLSGSPYNEQFF. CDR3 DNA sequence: TGTGCCAGCAGTCTTAGCGGGAGTCCTTACAATGAGCAGTTCTTC.

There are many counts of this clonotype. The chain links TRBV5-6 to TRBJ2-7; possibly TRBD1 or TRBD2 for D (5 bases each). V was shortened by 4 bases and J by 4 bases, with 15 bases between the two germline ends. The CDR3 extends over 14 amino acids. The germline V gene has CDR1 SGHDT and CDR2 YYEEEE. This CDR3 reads CASSPGGGLYEQYF. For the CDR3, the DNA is TGTGCCAGCAGCCCTGGTGGGGGTCTGTACGAGCAGTACTTC.

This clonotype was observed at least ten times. The CDR3 reads CASSWEGGAGELFF. For the CDR3, the DNA is TGCGCCAGCAGCTGGGAAGGAGGGGCCGGGGAGCTGTTTTTT. This sequence joins TRBV5-1 and TRBJ2-2; D might be TRBD2 (6 bases). CDR3 length: 14 residues. V was cut by 3 bases and J by 6 bases, with 12 bases left in between. The V gene's germline CDR1 is SGHRS and CDR2 YFSETQ.

CDR3 DNA: TGTGCCAGCAGAGCGGGACTCCCCTCGACCGCCAACGTCCTGACTTTC. It specifies CASRAGLPSTANVLTF. The chain is built from TRBV6-2 or TRBV6-3 and TRBJ2-6, with 7 bases aligning to TRBD2. This CDR3 region has 16 residues. Germline CDR1 MNHEY, CDR2 SVGEGT. The ends lost 6 bases at V and 7 bases at J; junction bases unmatched: 12.

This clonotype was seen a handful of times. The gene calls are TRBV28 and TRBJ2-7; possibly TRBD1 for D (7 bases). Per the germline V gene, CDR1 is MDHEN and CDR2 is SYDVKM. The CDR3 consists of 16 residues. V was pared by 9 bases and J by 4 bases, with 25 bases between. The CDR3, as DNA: TGTGCCAGTCATCCCGACAGGGCCTTTGGGGGGTACGAGCAGTACTTC. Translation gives CASHPDRAFGGYEQYF.

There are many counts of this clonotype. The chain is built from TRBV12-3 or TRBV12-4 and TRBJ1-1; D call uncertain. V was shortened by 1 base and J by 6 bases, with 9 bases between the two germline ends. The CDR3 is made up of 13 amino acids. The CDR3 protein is CASSLDGRSEAFF. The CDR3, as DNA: TGTGCCAGCAGTTTAGACGGGAGGTCTGAAGCTTTCTTT.

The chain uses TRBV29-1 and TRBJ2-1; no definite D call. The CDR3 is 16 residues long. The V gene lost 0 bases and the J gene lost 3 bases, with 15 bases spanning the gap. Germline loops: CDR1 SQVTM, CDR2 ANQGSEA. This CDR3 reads CSVEDVRSWVYNEQFF. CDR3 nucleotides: TGCAGCGTTGAAGATGTCCGATCATGGGTCTACAATGAGCAGTTCTTC.

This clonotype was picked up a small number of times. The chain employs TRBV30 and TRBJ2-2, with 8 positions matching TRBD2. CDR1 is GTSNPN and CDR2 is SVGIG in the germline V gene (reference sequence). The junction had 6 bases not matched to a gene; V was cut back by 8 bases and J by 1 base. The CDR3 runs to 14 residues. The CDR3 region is CARRTSGNTGELFF. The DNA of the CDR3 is TGTGCCCGCCGAACTAGCGGGAACACCGGGGAGCTGTTTTTT.

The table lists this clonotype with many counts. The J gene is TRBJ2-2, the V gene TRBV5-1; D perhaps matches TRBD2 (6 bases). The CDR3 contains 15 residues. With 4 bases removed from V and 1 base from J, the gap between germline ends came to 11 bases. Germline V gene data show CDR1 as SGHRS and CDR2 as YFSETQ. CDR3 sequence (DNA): TGCGCCAGCAGCCCGGACTATCGGAACACCGGGGAGCTGTTTTTT. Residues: CASSPDYRNTGELFF.